Below are 3 T cell receptor beta chains sequenced from a single sample in a study of beta chain features in type 1 diabetes. Investigators reverse transcribed all isolated RNA, so they sequenced expressed TCRB transcripts. Measured with immunoSEQ multiplex PCR; TCRdb has only the in-frame clones, and not every one. The sample contains 330,000 or so clones, about 19% of which appear only once. Sequencing was carried out using naive CD4+ T cells from blood. The receptors stem from a woman younger than 30 in good health.

This rearrangement joins TRBV5-4 to TRBJ2-1; 13 bases are a match to TRBD2. This CDR3 comprises 15 residues. Looked up from germline, CDR1 is SGHNT and CDR2 is YYREEE (reference sequence). J was trimmed by 6 bases and V by 6 bases; bases with no gene match: 6. The CDR3 reads CASNSGTSGVNEQFF. For the CDR3, the DNA is TGTGCCAGCAACTCCGGGACTAGCGGGGTCAATGAGCAGTTCTTC. Variable domain in full (rest from reference TRBV5-4 and TRBJ2-1): ETGVTQSPTHLIKTRGQQVTLRCSSQSGHNTVSWYQQALGQGPQFIFQYYREEENGRGNFPPRFSGLQFPNYSSELNVNALELDDSALYLCASNSGTSGVNEQFFGPGTRLTVL.

This clone was picked up a small number of times. This rearrangement joins TRBV6-4 to TRBJ2-3; D possibly corresponds to TRBD2 (6 bases). Germline assignment: CDR1 MRHNA and CDR2 SNTAGT. This CDR3 spans 14 amino acids. Between the trimmed V and J ends, which lost 6 bases and 2 bases, there was a span of 12 bases. The CDR3 nucleotides read TGTGCCAGCAGCAACGGGGGAGACACAGATACGCAGTATTTT. It translates to CASSNGGDTDTQYF.

The chain joins TRBV29-1 to TRBJ2-5, with 8 bases lining up with TRBD2. The CDR3 runs 13 residues. Germline V gene sequence: CDR1 SQVTM, CDR2 ANQGSEA. The J segment lost 1 base and the V segment lost 7 bases, leaving 5 bases of the junction unmatched. For the CDR3, the DNA is TGCAGCGAAGCGGGGGATACCCAAGAGACCCAGTACTTC. The encoded protein is CSEAGDTQETQYF.